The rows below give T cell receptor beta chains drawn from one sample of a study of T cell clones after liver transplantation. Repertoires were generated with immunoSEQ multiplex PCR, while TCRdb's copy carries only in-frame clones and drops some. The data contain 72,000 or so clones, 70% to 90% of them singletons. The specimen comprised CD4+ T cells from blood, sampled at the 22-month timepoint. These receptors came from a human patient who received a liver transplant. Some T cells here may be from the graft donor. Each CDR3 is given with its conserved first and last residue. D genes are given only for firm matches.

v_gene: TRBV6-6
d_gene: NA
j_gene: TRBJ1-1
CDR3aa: CASLGNSEAFF

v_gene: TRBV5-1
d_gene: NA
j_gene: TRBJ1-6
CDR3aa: CASSPSGEMSQSASYNSPLHF

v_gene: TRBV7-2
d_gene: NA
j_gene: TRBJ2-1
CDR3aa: CASSLIMDGLKEQFF

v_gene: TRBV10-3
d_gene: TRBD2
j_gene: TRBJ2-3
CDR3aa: CARTSEADTQYF

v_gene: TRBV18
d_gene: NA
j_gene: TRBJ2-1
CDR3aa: CASSPSSRETYNEQFF

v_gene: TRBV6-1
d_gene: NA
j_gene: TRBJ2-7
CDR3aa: CASSPAYEQYF

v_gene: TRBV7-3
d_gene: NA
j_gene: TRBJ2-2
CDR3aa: CASSSQGTGELFF

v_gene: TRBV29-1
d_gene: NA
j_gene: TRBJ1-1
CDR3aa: CSVDGGPGTEAFF

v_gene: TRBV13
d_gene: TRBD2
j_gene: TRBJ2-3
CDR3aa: CASSPGLATSTDTQYF

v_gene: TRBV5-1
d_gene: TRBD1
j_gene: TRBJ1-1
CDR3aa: CASSLAEGQVNTEAFF

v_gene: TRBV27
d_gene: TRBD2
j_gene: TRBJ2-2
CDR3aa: CASKTISGMVSGELFF

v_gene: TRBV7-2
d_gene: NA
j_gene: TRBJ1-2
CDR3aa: CASSFRSQDYGYTF

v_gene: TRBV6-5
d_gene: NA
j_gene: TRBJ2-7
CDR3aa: CASRKPLVTGYEQYF

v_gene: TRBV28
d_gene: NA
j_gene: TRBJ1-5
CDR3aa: CASNPPGQPQHF

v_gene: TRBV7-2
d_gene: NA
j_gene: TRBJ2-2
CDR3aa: CASSSIWTAANTGELFF

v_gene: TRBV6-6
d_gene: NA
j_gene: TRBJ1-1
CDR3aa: CATRGLRYTEAFF

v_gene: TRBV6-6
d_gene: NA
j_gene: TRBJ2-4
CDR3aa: CASSYGGRALNIQYF

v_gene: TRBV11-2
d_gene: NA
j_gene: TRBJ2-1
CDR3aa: CASSLGDRDNEQFF

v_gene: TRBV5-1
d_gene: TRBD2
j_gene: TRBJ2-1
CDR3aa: CASTPTSGGRNEQFF

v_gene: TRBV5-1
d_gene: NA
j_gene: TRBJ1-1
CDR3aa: CASSLTSGDTEAFF

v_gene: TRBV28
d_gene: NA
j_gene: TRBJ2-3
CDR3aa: CASKGGVSTDTQYF

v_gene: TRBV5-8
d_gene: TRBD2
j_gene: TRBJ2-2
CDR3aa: CASSRPLAGTNTGELFF

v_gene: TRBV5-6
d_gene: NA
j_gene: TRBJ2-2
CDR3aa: CASSMELFF

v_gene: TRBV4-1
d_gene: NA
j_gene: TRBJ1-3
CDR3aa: CASSPPRVTSGNTIYF

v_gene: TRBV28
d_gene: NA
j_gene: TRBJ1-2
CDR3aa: CASHLTGIAGYTF

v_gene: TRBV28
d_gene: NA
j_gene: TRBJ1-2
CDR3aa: CASSLGTGQSYGYTF

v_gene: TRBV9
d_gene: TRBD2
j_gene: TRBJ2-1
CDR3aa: CASSVGEGTSGILINEQFF

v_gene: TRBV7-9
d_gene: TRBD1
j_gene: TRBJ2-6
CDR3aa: CASSFFFQGASGANVLTF

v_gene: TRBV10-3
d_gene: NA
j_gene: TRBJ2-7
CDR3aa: CAISSSSYEQYF

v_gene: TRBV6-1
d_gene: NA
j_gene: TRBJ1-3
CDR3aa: CASMVGLSSGNTIYF

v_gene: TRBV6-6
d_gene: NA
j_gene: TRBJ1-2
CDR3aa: CASDWQLSRYGYTF

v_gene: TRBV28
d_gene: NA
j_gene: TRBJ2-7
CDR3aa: CASTSGEGGYEQYF

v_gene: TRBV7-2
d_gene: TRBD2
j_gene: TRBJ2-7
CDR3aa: CASSEGRLAEGYEQYF

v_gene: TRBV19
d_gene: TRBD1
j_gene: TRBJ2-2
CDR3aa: CASSDRGRATGELFF

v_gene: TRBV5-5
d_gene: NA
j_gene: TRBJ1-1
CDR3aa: CASSFADMVSTEAFF

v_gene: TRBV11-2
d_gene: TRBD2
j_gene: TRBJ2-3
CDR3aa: CASSLDGTGGSDTQYF

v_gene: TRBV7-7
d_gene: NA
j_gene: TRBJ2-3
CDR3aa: CASSSSGADTQYF

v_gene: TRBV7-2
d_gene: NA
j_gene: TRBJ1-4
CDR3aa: CASSSPRVRHEKLFF

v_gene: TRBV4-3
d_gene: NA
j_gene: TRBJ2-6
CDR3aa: CASSHGGTGANVLTF

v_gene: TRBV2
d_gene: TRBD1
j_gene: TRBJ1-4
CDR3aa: CASSYTTGAKEKLFF

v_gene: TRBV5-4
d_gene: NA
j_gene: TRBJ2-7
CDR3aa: CASSPGESPYEQYF

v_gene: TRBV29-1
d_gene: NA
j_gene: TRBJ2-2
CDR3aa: CSVAWGPGELFF

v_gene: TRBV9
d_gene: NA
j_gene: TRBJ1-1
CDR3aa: CASSVESRVGRQGNTEAFF

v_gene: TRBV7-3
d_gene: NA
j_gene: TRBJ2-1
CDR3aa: CASRRAGSSYNEQFF

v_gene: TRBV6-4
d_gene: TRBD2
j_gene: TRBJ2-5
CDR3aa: CASSATSGGGETQYF

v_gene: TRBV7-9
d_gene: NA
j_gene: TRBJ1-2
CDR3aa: CASSLQGLGYTF

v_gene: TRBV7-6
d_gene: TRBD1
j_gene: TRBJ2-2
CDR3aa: CASRILRQGGTGELFF

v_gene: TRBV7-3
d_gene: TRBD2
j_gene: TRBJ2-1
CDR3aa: CASSLRLAGGYNEQFF